This T cell receptor (beta chain) was observed in a study of immune cell composition in non-small cell lung cancer. Generated by immunoSEQ multiplex PCR, the TCRdb table keeps only in-frame clones and is missing some. The sample yields roughly 3,000 clones, about three quarters seen once. As to this clone: Its antigen is unknown.

Template was genomic DNA from frozen, unsorted single-cell suspensions. General study results and limits: Shared sequences between tumour-reactive and dominant in vivo clones were not proven.

Specimen: lung tumor tissue. The TCR sequence derives from a human donor with non-small cell lung cancer.

In nucleotides, the CDR3 is TGTGCCAGCAGCGCGGGACTAGCGGTAGGCACAGATACGCAGTATTTT. It yields the protein CASSAGLAVGTDTQYF. The genes are TRBV11-1 and TRBJ2-3; 11 bases are shared with TRBD2. The V and J ends lost 5 bases and 1 base, in that order; junction bases with no gene match: 5. Germline V lookup: CDR1 SGHAT, CDR2 FQDESV (reference sequence). CDR3 length: 16 amino acids.